These T cell receptor beta chains were read from a single sample in a study of early T cells in non-severe SARS-CoV-2 infection. TCRdb called the 5' RACE reads again in MiXCR, with one record for every CDR3 protein. The sample lists about 58,000 distinct CDR3 sequences; approximately 11% were seen once. Sequencing was performed on whole blood. These receptors came from an adult who was a healthcare worker with PCR-confirmed SARS-CoV-2 infection or an uninfected control (not recorded which). Each CDR3 is given with its conserved first and last residue. D genes are given only for firm matches. Expanded clones get a size class; other rows say once, few or many, or leave the size out.

cdr3_nt	cdr3_aa	v_call	d_call	j_call	clone_size
TGTGCCAGCAGCCAGTCAGGGGAAAAACTGTTTTTT	CASSQSGEKLFF	TRBV3-1	-	TRBJ1-4	once
TGTGCCAGTAGCCGAGGGGGGGCCCGGCCAGATACGCAGTATTTT	CASSRGGARPDTQYF	TRBV19	-	TRBJ2-3	few
TGCGCCAGCAGCCTGGATGTGGGCACCGGGGAGCTGTTTTTT	CASSLDVGTGELFF	TRBV5-1	-	TRBJ2-2	few
TGTGCCAGCAGCCCCTCGGACAGGTTGAACACTGAAGCTTTCTTT	CASSPSDRLNTEAFF	TRBV3-1	TRBD1	TRBJ1-1	few
TGTGCCAGCACCAAAGCGGGAGGCGAGACCCAGTACTTC	CASTKAGGETQYF	TRBV6-2/TRBV6-3	TRBD2	TRBJ2-5	-
TGTGCCAGCTCACCCCCATCGGCGGGTAGCAATCAGCCCCAGCATTTT	CASSPPSAGSNQPQHF	TRBV18	-	TRBJ1-5	many
TGTGCCAGCAGCTCCGTGGGTCAGGGAAGGGCTTCACCCCTCCACTTT	CASSSVGQGRASPLHF	TRBV7-9	-	TRBJ1-6	few
TGTGCCCACCGGGACCCGGGCCACTATGGCTACACCTTC	CAHRDPGHYGYTF	TRBV28	-	TRBJ1-2	-
TGTGCCAGCAGCTTAGTGGGGAACACCGGGGAGCTGTTTTTT	CASSLVGNTGELFF	TRBV11-2	-	TRBJ2-2	many
TGTGCCAGCAGCGCCCCCTACTCCTACAATGAGCAGTTCTTC	CASSAPYSYNEQFF	TRBV9	-	TRBJ2-1	few
TGTGCCAGCAGCATTACAGGGGTTGGCAATGAGCAGTTCTTC	CASSITGVGNEQFF	TRBV11-2	TRBD1	TRBJ2-1	few
TGCGCCAGCAGTGCAGATAACACCGGGGAGCTGTTTTTT	CASSADNTGELFF	TRBV10-2	-	TRBJ2-2	many
TGTGCCAGCAGTGCCGGGACAGGGGGCGACGAGCAGTACTTC	CASSAGTGGDEQYF	TRBV6-1	TRBD1	TRBJ2-7	-
TGCGCCAGCAGCTTCGGGCCAGTTGGCGTCAATCAGCCCCAGCATTTT	CASSFGPVGVNQPQHF	TRBV5-1	-	TRBJ1-5	many